This entry concerns a single TCR beta chain. Antigen unknown. CDR1 and CDR2 from the germline V gene are SGHKS and YYEKEE (reference sequence). CDR3 length: 15 amino acids. With V trimmed by 6 bases and J by 6 bases, 9 bases remained unmatched. Amplification used 60 Vbeta primers and 13 Jbeta primers. Authors' processing steps: Later analysis identified roughly 84 million unique TCR beta chains, about 10 million shared. Only in-frame clones appear in the TCRdb table, and some are missing; sequencing was by immunoSEQ multiplex PCR. From that table come the V and J calls and clone size; the DNA was used to work out D and trimming. This sample has 130,000 or so clones, with roughly 72% found just once. This sample is part of a study of cytomegalovirus exposure and HLA in healthy donors. As for the study in general: HLA-typed donors were the source of tens of millions of unique TCRs held in an early data release. Whole-study results and caveats: It was taken for granted in presence/absence analyses that sequencing depth across donors was roughly uniform. Three CMV-associated chains proved CMV antigen-specific in vitro.

The clonotype originates from a man aged 35-49 years in good health and CMV-seronegative. The chain employs TRBV5-5 and TRBJ2-7; 13 nucleotides line up with TRBD2. Material: PBMCs. The CDR3 loop reads CASTPSGTSGVEQYF. CDR3 nucleotides: TGTGCCAGCACCCCGTCCGGGACTAGCGGGGTCGAGCAGTACTTC.